The clone carrying this TCR beta chain was seen only a few times. Its antigen remains unknown. The data are from a study of cytomegalovirus exposure and HLA in healthy donors. Points from the study as a whole: Cytomegalovirus-associated status was assigned to about 180 TCR beta chains.

The PCR was carried out with 60 Vbeta primers and 13 Jbeta primers. TCRdb's table, derived via immunoSEQ multiplex PCR, lists solely in-frame clones and lacks some. The sample holds 150,000 to 200,000 clones, roughly 9.4% seen once. J was trimmed by 2 bases and V by 5 bases; bases with no gene match: 8. The germline V gene encodes CDR1 MNHEY and CDR2 SVGAGI. The CDR3 is made up of 15 amino acids. This receptor was identified in a woman in her twenties or thirties in good health and CMV-seropositive. The chain is built from TRBV6-5 and TRBJ2-5; 7 bases match TRBD1. The sample taken for sequencing was PBMCs. CDR3 nucleotides: TGTGCCAGCAGTACTCGATGGGGACAGCAAGAGACCCAGTACTTC. This gives the protein CASSTRWGQQETQYF.